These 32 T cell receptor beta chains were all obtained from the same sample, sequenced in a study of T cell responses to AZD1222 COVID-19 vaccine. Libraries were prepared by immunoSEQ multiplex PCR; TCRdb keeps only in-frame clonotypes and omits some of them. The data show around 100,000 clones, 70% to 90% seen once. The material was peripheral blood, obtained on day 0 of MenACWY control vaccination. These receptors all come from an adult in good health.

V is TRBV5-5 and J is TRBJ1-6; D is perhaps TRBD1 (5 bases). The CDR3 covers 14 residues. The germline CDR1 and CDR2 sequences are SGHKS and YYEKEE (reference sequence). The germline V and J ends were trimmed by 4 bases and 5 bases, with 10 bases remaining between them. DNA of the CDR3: TGTGCCAGCAGCCTGGGGGGGAATAATTCACCCCTCCACTTT. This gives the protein CASSLGGNNSPLHF.

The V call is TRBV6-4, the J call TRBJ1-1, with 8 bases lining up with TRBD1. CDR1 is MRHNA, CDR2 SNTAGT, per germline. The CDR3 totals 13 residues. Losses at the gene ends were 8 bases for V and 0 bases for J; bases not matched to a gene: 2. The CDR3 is CASRQGMNTEAFF. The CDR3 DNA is TGTGCCAGCCGACAGGGGATGAACACTGAAGCTTTCTTT.

CDR3 amino acids: CASSYVGGEQYF. In DNA, the CDR3 is TGTGCCAGCAGTTACGTTGGGGGAGAGCAGTACTTC. The chain couples TRBV6-6 to TRBJ2-7; D tentatively reads TRBD1 or TRBD2 (5 bases each). CDR3 length: 12 amino acids. Per the germline V gene, CDR1 is MNHNY and CDR2 is SVGAGI (reference sequence). Trimming left V 2 bases short and J 7 bases short, with 9 bases between.

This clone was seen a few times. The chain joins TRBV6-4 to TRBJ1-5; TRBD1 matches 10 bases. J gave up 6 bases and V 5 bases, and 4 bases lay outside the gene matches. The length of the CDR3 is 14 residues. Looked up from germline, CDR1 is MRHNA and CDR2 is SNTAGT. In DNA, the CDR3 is TGTGCCAGCAGTCAAGGACAGGGGGTTCAGCCCCAGCATTTT. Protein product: CASSQGQGVQPQHF.

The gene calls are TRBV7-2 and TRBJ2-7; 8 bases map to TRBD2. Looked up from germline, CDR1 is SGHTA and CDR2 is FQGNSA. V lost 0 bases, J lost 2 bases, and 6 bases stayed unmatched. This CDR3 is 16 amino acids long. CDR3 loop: CASSLAGRGGPYEQYF. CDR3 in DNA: TGTGCCAGCAGCTTAGCGGGACGGGGGGGGCCCTACGAGCAGTACTTC.

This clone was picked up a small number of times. The CDR3 here is CASRRTGERNYGYTF. CDR3 DNA: TGTGCCAGCAGAAGGACAGGGGAGAGGAACTATGGCTACACCTTC. The chain uses TRBV6-4 and TRBJ1-2; 9 nucleotides match TRBD1. V trimming: 6 bases; J trimming: 2 bases; junction bases outside the gene matches: 7. This CDR3 is 15 amino acids long. CDR1 and CDR2 (germline): MRHNA, SNTAGT.

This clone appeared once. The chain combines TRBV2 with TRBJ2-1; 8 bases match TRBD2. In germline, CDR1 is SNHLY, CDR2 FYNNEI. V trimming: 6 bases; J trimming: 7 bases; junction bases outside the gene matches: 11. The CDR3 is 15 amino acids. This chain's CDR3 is CASRRTSPQGNEQFF. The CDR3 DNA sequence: TGTGCCAGCAGGAGGACTAGCCCGCAGGGGAATGAGCAGTTCTTC.

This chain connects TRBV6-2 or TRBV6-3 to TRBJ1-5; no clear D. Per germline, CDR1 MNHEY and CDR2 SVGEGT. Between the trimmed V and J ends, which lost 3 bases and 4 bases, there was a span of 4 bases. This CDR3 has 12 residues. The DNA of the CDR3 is TGTGCCAGCAGTTATGGGAATCAGCCCCAGCATTTT. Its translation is CASSYGNQPQHF.

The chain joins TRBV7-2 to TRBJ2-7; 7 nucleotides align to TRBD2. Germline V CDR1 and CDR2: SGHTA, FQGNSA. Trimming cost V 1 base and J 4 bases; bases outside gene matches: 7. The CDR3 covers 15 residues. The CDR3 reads CASSLDPGGWYEQYF. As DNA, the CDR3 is TGTGCCAGCAGCTTAGACCCGGGGGGTTGGTACGAGCAGTACTTC.

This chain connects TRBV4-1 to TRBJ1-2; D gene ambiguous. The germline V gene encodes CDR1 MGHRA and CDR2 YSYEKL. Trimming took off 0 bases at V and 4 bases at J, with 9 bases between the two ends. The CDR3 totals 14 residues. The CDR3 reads CASSQDGILYGYTF. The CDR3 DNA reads TGCGCCAGCAGCCAAGACGGGATCCTCTATGGCTACACCTTC.

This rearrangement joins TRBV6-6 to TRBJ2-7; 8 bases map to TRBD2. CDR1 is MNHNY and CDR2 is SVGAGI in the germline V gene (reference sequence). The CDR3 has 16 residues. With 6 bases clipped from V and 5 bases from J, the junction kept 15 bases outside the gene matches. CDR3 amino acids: CASRDGGAQRSHEQYF. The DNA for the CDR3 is TGTGCCAGCAGGGACGGGGGGGCCCAGCGTTCCCACGAGCAGTACTTC.

Here the CDR3 reads CASSPLQGAGRGTEAFF. The CDR3 DNA follows: TGTGCCAGCTCACCACTACAGGGGGCTGGTCGGGGCACTGAAGCTTTCTTT. The chain couples TRBV18 to TRBJ1-1; 9 positions agree with TRBD1. The germline CDR1 and CDR2 sequences are KGHSH and LQKENI. V shed 1 base and J 4 bases; nucleotides not matched to a gene: 10. This CDR3 spans 17 amino acids.

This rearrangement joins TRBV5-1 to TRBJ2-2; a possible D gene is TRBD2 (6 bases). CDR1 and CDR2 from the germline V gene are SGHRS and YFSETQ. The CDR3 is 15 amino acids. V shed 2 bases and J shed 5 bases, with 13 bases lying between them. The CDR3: CASSFAGLRTGELFF. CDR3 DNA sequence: TGCGCCAGCAGCTTTGCGGGGTTAAGGACCGGGGAGCTGTTTTTT.

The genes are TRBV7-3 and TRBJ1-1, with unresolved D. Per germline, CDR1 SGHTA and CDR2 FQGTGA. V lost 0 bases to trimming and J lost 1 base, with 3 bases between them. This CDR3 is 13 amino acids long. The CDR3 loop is CASSLTGNTEAFF. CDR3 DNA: TGTGCCAGCAGCTTAACGGGGAACACTGAAGCTTTCTTT.

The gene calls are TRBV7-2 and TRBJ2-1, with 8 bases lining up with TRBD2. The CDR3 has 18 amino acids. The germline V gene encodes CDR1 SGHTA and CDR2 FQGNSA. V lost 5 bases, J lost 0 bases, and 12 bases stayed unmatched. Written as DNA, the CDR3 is TGTGCCAGCAGCCCCAATAGGGCTAGCGGGTCCTCCTACAATGAGCAGTTCTTC. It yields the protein CASSPNRASGSSYNEQFF. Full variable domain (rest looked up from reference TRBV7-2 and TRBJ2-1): GAGVSQSPSNKVTEKGKDVELRCDPISGHTALYWYRQSLGQGLEFLIYFQGNSAPDKSGLPSDRFSAERTGGSVSTLTIQRTQQEDSAVYLCASSPNRASGSSYNEQFFGPGTRLTVL.

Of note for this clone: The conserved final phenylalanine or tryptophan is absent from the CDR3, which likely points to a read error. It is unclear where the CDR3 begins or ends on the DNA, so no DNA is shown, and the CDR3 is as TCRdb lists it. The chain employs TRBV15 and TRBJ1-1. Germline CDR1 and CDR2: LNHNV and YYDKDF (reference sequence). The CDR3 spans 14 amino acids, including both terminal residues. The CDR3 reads CATSRVGQGGLGGI.

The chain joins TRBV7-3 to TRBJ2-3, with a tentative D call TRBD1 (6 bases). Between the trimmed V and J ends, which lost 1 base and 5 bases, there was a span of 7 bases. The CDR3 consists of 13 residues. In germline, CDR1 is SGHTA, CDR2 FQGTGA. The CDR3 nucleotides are TGTGCCAGCAGCTTAAGCAGGGGAGATACGCAGTATTTT. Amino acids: CASSLSRGDTQYF.

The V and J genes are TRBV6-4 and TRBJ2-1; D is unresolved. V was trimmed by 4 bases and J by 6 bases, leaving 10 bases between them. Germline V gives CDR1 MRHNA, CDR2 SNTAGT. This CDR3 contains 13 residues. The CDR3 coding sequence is TGTGCCAGCAGTGCCGAGTGGGGCAATGAGCAGTTCTTC. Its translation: CASSAEWGNEQFF.

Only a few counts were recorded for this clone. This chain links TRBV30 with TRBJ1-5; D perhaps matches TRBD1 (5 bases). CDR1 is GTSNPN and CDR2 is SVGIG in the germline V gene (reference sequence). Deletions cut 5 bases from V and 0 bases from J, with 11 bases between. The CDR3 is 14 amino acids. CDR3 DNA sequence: TGTGCCTGGGGAACCGGGACTAGCAATCAGCCCCAGCATTTT. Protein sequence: CAWGTGTSNQPQHF.

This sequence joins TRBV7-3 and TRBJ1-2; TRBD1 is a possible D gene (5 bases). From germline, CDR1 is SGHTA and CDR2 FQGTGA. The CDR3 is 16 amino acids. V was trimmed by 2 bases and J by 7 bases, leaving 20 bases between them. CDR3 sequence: CASSLGGAGTVGGYTF. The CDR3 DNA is TGTGCCAGCAGCTTAGGCGGGGCCGGGACTGTGGGTGGCTACACCTTC.

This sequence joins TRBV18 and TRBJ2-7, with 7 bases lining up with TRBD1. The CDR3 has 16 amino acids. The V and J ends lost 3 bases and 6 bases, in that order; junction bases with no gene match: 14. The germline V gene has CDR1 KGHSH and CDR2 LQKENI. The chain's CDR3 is CASSPVMTGFTGEQYF. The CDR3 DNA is TGTGCCAGCTCACCCGTAATGACAGGGTTCACCGGCGAGCAGTACTTC.

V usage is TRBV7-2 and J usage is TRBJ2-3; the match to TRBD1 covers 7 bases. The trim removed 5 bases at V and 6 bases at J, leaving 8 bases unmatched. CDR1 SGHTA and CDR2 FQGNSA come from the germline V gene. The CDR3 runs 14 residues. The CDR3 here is CASSRDSILDTQYF. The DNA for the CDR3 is TGTGCCAGCAGCCGGGACAGTATTTTGGATACGCAGTATTTT.

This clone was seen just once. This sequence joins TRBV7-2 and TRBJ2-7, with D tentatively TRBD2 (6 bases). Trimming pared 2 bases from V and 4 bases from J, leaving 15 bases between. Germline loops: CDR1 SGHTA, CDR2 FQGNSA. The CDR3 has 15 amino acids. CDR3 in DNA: TGTGCCAGCAGCTTACAGGGTAGCGGCAGTTACGAGCAGTACTTC. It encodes CASSLQGSGSYEQYF.

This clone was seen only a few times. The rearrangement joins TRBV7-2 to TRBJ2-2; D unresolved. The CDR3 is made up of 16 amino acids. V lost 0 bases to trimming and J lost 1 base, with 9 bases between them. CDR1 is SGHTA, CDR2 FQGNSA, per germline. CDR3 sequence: CASSLAASQNTGELFF. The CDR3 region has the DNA TGTGCCAGCAGCTTAGCAGCCAGCCAGAACACCGGGGAGCTGTTTTTT. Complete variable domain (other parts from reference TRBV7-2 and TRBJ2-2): GAGVSQSPSNKVTEKGKDVELRCDPISGHTALYWYRQSLGQGLEFLIYFQGNSAPDKSGLPSDRFSAERTGGSVSTLTIQRTQQEDSAVYLCASSLAASQNTGELFFGEGSRLTVL.

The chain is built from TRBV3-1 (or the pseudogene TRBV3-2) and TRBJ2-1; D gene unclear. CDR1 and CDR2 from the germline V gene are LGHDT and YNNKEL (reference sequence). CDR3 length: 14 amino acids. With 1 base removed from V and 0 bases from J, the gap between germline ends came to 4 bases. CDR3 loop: CASSQGFSYNEQFF. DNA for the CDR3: TGTGCCAGCAGCCAAGGATTCTCCTACAATGAGCAGTTCTTC.

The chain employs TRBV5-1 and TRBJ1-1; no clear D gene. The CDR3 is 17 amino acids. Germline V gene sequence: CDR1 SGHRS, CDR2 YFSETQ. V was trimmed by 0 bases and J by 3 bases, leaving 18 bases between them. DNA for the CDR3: TGCGCCAGCAGCTTGGAGGGTACGGGATTATTCGACACTGAAGCTTTCTTT. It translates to CASSLEGTGLFDTEAFF.

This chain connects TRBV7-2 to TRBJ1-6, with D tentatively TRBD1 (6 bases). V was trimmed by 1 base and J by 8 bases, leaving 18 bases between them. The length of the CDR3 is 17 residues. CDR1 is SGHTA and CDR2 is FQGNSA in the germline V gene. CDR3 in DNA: TGTGCCAGCAGCTTAGGCGCGGGGGGGCCAGGCCATTCACCCCTCCACTTT. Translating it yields CASSLGAGGPGHSPLHF.

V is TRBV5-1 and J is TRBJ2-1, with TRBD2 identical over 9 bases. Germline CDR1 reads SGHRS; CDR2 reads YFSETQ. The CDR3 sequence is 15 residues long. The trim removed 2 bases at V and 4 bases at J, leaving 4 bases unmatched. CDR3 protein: CASSFETSGYNEQFF. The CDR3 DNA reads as TGCGCCAGCAGCTTCGAAACTAGCGGGTACAATGAGCAGTTCTTC. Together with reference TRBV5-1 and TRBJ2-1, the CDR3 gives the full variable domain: KAGVTQTPRYLIKTRGQQVTLSCSPISGHRSVSWYQQTPGQGLQFLFEYFSETQRNKGNFPGRFSGRQFSNSRSEMNVSTLELGDSALYLCASSFETSGYNEQFFGPGTRLTVL.

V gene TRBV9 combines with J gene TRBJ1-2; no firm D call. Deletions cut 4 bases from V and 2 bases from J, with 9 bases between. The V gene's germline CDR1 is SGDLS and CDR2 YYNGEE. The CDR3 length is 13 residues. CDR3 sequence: CASSKENNYGYTF. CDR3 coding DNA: TGTGCCAGCAGCAAAGAAAACAACTATGGCTACACCTTC.

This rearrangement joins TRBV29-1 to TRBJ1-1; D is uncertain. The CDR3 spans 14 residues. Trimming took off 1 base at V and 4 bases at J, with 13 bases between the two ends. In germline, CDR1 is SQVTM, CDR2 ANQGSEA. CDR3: CSVEAASSGTEAFF. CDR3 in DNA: TGCAGCGTTGAAGCGGCAAGCTCGGGCACTGAAGCTTTCTTT.

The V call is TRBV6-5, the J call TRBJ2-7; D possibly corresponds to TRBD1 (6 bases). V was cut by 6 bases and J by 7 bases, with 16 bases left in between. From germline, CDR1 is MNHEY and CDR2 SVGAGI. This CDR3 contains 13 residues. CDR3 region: CASRFTDRTEQYF. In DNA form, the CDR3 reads TGTGCCAGCAGATTCACCGACAGGACTGAGCAGTACTTC.

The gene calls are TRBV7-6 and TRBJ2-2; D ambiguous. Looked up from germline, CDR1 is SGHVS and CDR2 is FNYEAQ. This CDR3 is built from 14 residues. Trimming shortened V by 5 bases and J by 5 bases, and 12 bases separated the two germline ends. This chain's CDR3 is CASSPVEGTGELFF. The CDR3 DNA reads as TGTGCCAGCAGCCCTGTGGAAGGGACCGGGGAGCTGTTTTTT. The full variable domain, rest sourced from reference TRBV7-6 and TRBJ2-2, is GAGVSQSPRYKVTKRGQDVALRCDPISGHVSLYWYRQALGQGPEFLTYFNYEAQQDKSGLPNDRFSAERPEGSISTLTIQRTEQRDSAMYRCASSPVEGTGELFFGEGSRLTVL.